This passage covers 8 T cell receptor beta chains from one sample sequenced in a study of blood T cell repertoires in COVID-19. Profiled with immunoSEQ multiplex PCR; TCRdb holds only in-frame clones, not every one. The data show 150,000 to 200,000 clones, with about three quarters seen just once and roughly 2.8% held by the top ten. The specimen sequenced was peripheral blood. These receptor sequences come from a woman aged 80 or over with active or convalescent COVID-19.

The J gene is TRBJ1-6, the V gene TRBV5-4, with TRBD1 matching over 10 bases. Losses at the gene ends were 4 bases for V and 7 bases for J; bases not matched to a gene: 8. Germline V gene lookup returns CDR1 SGHNT and CDR2 YYREEE (reference sequence). CDR3 length: 16 residues. CDR3: CASSTRDRGPNSPLHF. The CDR3 bases are TGTGCCAGCAGCACCCGGGACAGGGGACCCAATTCACCCCTCCACTTT.

This clone was counted only a few times. Other DNA sequences in the same sample also yield this CDR3. This chain joins TRBV19 and TRBJ1-1; D gene unclear. CDR3 length: 13 residues. Germline V gene data show CDR1 as LNHDA and CDR2 as SQIVND (reference sequence). The germline V and J ends were trimmed by 1 base and 1 base, with 4 bases remaining between them. The CDR3: CASSIVQNTEAFF. The CDR3 bases are TGTGCCAGTAGTATAGTTCAGAACACTGAAGCTTTCTTT. Full variable domain (rest looked up from reference TRBV19 and TRBJ1-1): DGGITQSPKYLFRKEGQNVTLSCEQNLNHDAMYWYRQDPGQGLRLIYYSQIVNDFQKGDIAEGYSVSREKKESFPLTVTSAQKNPTAFYLCASSIVQNTEAFFGQGTRLTVV.

This chain uses TRBV27 with TRBJ1-6; perhaps TRBD1 as D (6 bases). CDR1 is MNHEY and CDR2 is SMNVEV in the germline V gene (reference sequence). This CDR3 contains 14 residues. The ends were cut back, 5 bases at V and 6 bases at J, with 11 bases in the middle. The CDR3 sequence is CASSPRGGNSPLHF. CDR3 nucleotides: TGTGCCAGCAGTCCGAGGGGGGGTAATTCACCCCTCCACTTT.

J is TRBJ2-7 and V is TRBV19, with 8 bases lining up with TRBD2. V lost 4 bases to trimming and J lost 2 bases; unmatched junction nucleotides: 10. This CDR3 region has 16 residues. Germline-derived CDR1 and CDR2 are LNHDA and SQIVND (reference sequence). The CDR3 is CASSNPRGVLTYEQYF. CDR3 sequence (DNA): TGTGCCAGTAGTAACCCGCGGGGGGTCCTAACCTACGAGCAGTACTTC.

The chain uses TRBV15 and TRBJ2-2, with a tentative D call TRBD1 (5 bases). The V gene lost 3 bases and the J gene lost 1 base, with 9 bases spanning the gap. The CDR3 runs 15 residues. Germline CDR1 LNHNV, CDR2 YYDKDF (reference sequence). CDR3 residues: CATSRITGNTGELFF. The CDR3 bases are TGTGCCACCAGCAGGATTACAGGGAACACCGGGGAGCTGTTTTTT.

This chain connects TRBV3-1 (or the pseudogene TRBV3-2) to TRBJ2-7; TRBD2 aligns across 10 bases. Germline lookup yields CDR1 LGHDT and CDR2 YNNKEL (reference sequence). V was pared by 0 bases and J by 6 bases, with 5 bases of the junction left unmatched. This CDR3 has 15 amino acids. The DNA for the CDR3 is TGTGCCAGCAGCCAAGATCACAGCGGGGGGGGCGAGCAGTACTTC. Protein: CASSQDHSGGGEQYF.

The genes are TRBV19 and TRBJ2-3; 7 bases agree with TRBD1. The germline V gene has CDR1 LNHDA and CDR2 SQIVND (reference sequence). Trimming at V came to 5 bases and at J to 2 bases, leaving 7 bases not matched to a gene. The CDR3 totals 15 residues. The CDR3 loop is CASSRRDSYTDTQYF. The CDR3 DNA is TGTGCCAGTAGTCGCCGGGACAGCTACACAGATACGCAGTATTTT.

Only a few counts were recorded for this clone. V and J are TRBV5-4 and TRBJ1-2, with unresolved D. V dropped 1 base and J dropped 8 bases, with 15 bases sitting between them. The CDR3 consists of 14 residues. From germline, CDR1 is SGHNT and CDR2 YYREEE (reference sequence). The CDR3 DNA reads as TGTGCCAGCAGCTTGAGGGAGCCCAATAGAGGCTACACCTTC. This encodes CASSLREPNRGYTF.